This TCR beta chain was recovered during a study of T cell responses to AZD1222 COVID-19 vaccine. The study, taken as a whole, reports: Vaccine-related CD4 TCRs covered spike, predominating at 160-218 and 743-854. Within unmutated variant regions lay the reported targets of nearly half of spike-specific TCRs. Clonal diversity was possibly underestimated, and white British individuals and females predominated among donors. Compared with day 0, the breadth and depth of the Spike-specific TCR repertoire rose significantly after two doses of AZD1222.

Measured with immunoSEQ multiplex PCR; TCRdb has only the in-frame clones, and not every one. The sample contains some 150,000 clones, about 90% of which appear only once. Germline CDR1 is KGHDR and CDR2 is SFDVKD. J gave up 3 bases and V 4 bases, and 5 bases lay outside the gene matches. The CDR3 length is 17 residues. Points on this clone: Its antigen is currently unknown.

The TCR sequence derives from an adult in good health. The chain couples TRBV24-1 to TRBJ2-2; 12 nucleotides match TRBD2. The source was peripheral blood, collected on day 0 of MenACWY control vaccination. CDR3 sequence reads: CATSDLTSGSYTGELFF. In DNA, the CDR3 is TGTGCCACCAGTGACCTGACTAGCGGGAGTTACACCGGGGAGCTGTTTTTT.